This T cell receptor (beta chain) is drawn from a study of T cells after yellow fever vaccination. A remark on this clonotype: Antigen specificity is unknown.

Study-level findings and limits: A weaker secondary response peaked on day 5, the primary on day 15. The bulk population could contribute abundant contaminating clonotypes to FACS-sorted repertoires.

5'RACE template switching produced TCR cDNA carrying a universal primer site and UMIs. TCRdb reprocessed the 5' RACE reads with MiXCR, giving one entry per CDR3 protein. The sample has 400,000 or so distinct CDR3 sequences; 6.2% are singletons. CDR1 and CDR2 from the germline V gene are MNHEY and SVGAGI. The CDR3 has 15 amino acids. V gave up 2 bases and J gave up 8 bases; unmatched junction bases: 11. This TCR came from a man aged 25 to 40 who received the YFV17D yellow fever vaccine. Specimen: PBMCs, collected 5 days after the yellow fever booster vaccination. This sequence joins TRBV6-5 and TRBJ1-2; 7 nucleotides match TRBD1. For the CDR3, the DNA is TGTGCCAGCAGTTACCGGGGGGCGCACAGGGGCGGCTACACCTTC. The encoded protein is CASSYRGAHRGGYTF.